Listed below are T cell receptor beta chains from one sample, sequenced in a study of tissue T cells after allogeneic stem cell transplantation. TCRdb's copy holds only in-frame clones and misses some; the assay was immunoSEQ multiplex PCR. The sample consists of more than 1,200 clones, 75% to 85% of them appearing once. Specimen: spleen tissue, collected at autopsy. These TCRs come from a male patient aged 35-75 years with steroid-refractory graft-versus-host disease after an allogeneic stem cell transplant. The T cells may partly be graft donor cells. CDR3s include the opening cysteine and the closing phenylalanine or tryptophan. The D gene is left open where the match is weak. Clone size, where shown, is once, few, many, or a class for clones that have expanded.

j_gene: TRBJ2-7; abundance: NA; len: 11; d_gene: NA; v_gene: TRBV29-1; CDR3aa: CSVELSYEQYF; CDR3nt: TGCAGCGTTGAGTTGTCCTACGAGCAGTACTTC
j_gene: TRBJ1-6; abundance: NA; len: 14; d_gene: TRBD1; v_gene: TRBV9; CDR3aa: CASSARDSWSPLHF; CDR3nt: TGTGCCAGCAGCGCCCGGGACAGCTGGTCACCCCTCCACTTT
j_gene: TRBJ2-1; abundance: NA; len: 14; d_gene: NA; v_gene: TRBV9; CDR3aa: CASSVPGPYNEQFF; CDR3nt: TGTGCCAGCAGCGTACCGGGCCCTTACAATGAGCAGTTCTTC
j_gene: TRBJ1-1; abundance: NA; len: 13; d_gene: NA; v_gene: TRBV7-6; CDR3aa: CASSLAGNTEAFF; CDR3nt: TGTGCCAGCAGCTTAGCAGGAAACACTGAAGCTTTCTTT
j_gene: TRBJ2-7; abundance: few; len: 13; d_gene: NA; v_gene: TRBV30; CDR3aa: CAWNFRDKGEQYF; CDR3nt: TGTGCCTGGAACTTCAGGGACAAAGGCGAGCAGTACTTC
j_gene: TRBJ2-4; abundance: NA; len: 11; d_gene: NA; v_gene: TRBV20-1; CDR3aa: CSAQGKGIQYF; CDR3nt: TGCAGTGCTCAAGGCAAGGGCATTCAGTACTTC
j_gene: TRBJ1-1; abundance: NA; len: 14; d_gene: NA; v_gene: TRBV4-3; CDR3aa: CASSQDRGNTEAFF; CDR3nt: TGCGCCAGCAGCCAAGATAGAGGGAACACTGAAGCTTTCTTT
j_gene: TRBJ1-1; abundance: NA; len: 13; d_gene: NA; v_gene: TRBV7-9; CDR3aa: CASSLLSGQKAFF; CDR3nt: TGTGCCAGCAGCTTACTGTCTGGACAGAAAGCTTTCTTT
j_gene: TRBJ2-3; abundance: NA; len: 16; d_gene: NA; v_gene: TRBV6-6; CDR3aa: CASSYDGLVIRDTQYF; CDR3nt: TGTGCCAGCAGTTACGACGGCCTGGTCATAAGAGATACGCAGTATTTT
j_gene: TRBJ1-6; abundance: NA; len: 15; d_gene: TRBD1; v_gene: TRBV28; CDR3aa: CASSLEDRGVSPLHF; CDR3nt: TGTGCCAGCAGTCTCGAGGACAGGGGTGTTTCACCCCTCCACTTT
j_gene: TRBJ1-3; abundance: NA; len: 15; d_gene: NA; v_gene: TRBV9; CDR3aa: CASSVEMNSGNTIYF; CDR3nt: TGTGCCAGCAGCGTAGAAATGAACTCTGGAAACACCATATATTTT
j_gene: TRBJ1-2; abundance: NA; len: 15; d_gene: NA; v_gene: TRBV4-3; CDR3aa: CASSQERLGDYGYTF; CDR3nt: TGCGCCAGCAGCCAAGAGCGCCTAGGGGACTATGGCTACACCTTC
j_gene: TRBJ2-7; abundance: NA; len: 13; d_gene: NA; v_gene: TRBV5-6; CDR3aa: CASSLLGAYEQYF; CDR3nt: TGTGCCAGCAGCTTGCTGGGGGCCTACGAGCAGTACTTC
j_gene: TRBJ1-2; abundance: few; len: 18; d_gene: NA; v_gene: TRBV5-6; CDR3aa: CASSFKSGRPDGDYGYTF; CDR3nt: TGTGCCAGCAGCTTCAAGTCCGGGAGGCCTGACGGGGACTATGGCTACACCTTC
j_gene: TRBJ1-5; abundance: NA; len: 15; d_gene: TRBD1; v_gene: TRBV5-1; CDR3aa: CASSSVTGGGQPQHF; CDR3nt: TGCGCCAGCAGCTCTGTGACAGGGGGCGGTCAGCCCCAGCATTTT
j_gene: TRBJ2-5; abundance: few; len: 13; d_gene: NA; v_gene: TRBV9; CDR3aa: CASSVAPQETQYF; CDR3nt: TGTGCCAGCAGCGTAGCCCCCCAAGAGACCCAGTACTTC
j_gene: TRBJ2-7; abundance: few; len: 15; d_gene: NA; v_gene: TRBV9; CDR3aa: CASSVGGESSYEQYF; CDR3nt: TGTGCCAGCAGCGTAGGGGGGGAAAGCTCCTACGAGCAGTACTTC
j_gene: TRBJ1-2; abundance: once; len: 14; d_gene: TRBD1; v_gene: TRBV9; CDR3aa: CASSVEQGGYGYTF; CDR3nt: TGTGCCAGCAGCGTAGAGCAGGGGGGCTATGGCTACACCTTC
j_gene: TRBJ2-3; abundance: NA; len: 14; d_gene: NA; v_gene: TRBV7-9; CDR3aa: CASSPYYDTDTQYF; CDR3nt: TGTGCCAGCAGCCCCTACTACGATACAGATACGCAGTATTTT
j_gene: TRBJ1-6; abundance: NA; len: 17; d_gene: TRBD1; v_gene: TRBV7-6; CDR3aa: CASSEGQGSSYNSPLHF; CDR3nt: TGTGCCAGCAGCGAGGGACAGGGGAGCTCCTATAATTCACCCCTCCACTTT
j_gene: TRBJ1-3; abundance: NA; len: 16; d_gene: TRBD1; v_gene: TRBV7-6; CDR3aa: CASSSGQGLNGNTIYF; CDR3nt: TGTGCCAGCAGCTCTGGACAGGGATTGAATGGAAACACCATATATTTT
j_gene: TRBJ2-1; abundance: NA; len: 15; d_gene: NA; v_gene: TRBV7-6; CDR3aa: CASSLEVAQGGEQFF; CDR3nt: TGTGCCAGCAGCTTAGAGGTCGCTCAGGGCGGCGAGCAGTTCTTC
j_gene: TRBJ2-3; abundance: NA; len: 15; d_gene: NA; v_gene: TRBV10-3; CDR3aa: CAISHAAGSTDTQYF; CDR3nt: TGTGCCATCAGTCATGCGGCGGGGAGCACAGATACGCAGTATTTT
j_gene: TRBJ2-5; abundance: NA; len: 12; d_gene: NA; v_gene: TRBV5-8; CDR3aa: CASSWGGGTQYF; CDR3nt: TGTGCCAGCAGCTGGGGAGGCGGGACCCAGTACTTC
j_gene: TRBJ2-5; abundance: NA; len: 15; d_gene: TRBD2; v_gene: TRBV7-2; CDR3aa: CASSPGLAGGETQYF; CDR3nt: TGTGCCAGCAGCCCGGGACTAGCGGGGGGGGAGACCCAGTACTTC
j_gene: TRBJ2-3; abundance: NA; len: 14; d_gene: NA; v_gene: TRBV9; CDR3aa: CASSVESRTDTQYF; CDR3nt: TGTGCCAGCAGCGTAGAATCCAGGACAGATACGCAGTATTTT
j_gene: TRBJ2-2; abundance: NA; len: 13; d_gene: NA; v_gene: TRBV9; CDR3aa: CASSRPETGELFF; CDR3nt: TGTGCCAGCAGCCGTCCAGAAACCGGGGAGCTGTTTTTT
j_gene: TRBJ2-5; abundance: NA; len: 19; d_gene: TRBD2; v_gene: TRBV3-1/TRBV3-2; CDR3aa: CASSQDWLAGDTYQETQYF; CDR3nt: TGTGCCAGCAGCCAAGATTGGCTAGCGGGGGATACGTACCAAGAGACCCAGTACTTC
j_gene: TRBJ2-2; abundance: NA; len: 14; d_gene: TRBD1; v_gene: TRBV7-9; CDR3aa: CASSPGQDLGELFF; CDR3nt: TGTGCCAGCAGCCCCGGACAGGATCTCGGGGAGCTGTTTTTT
j_gene: TRBJ2-3; abundance: NA; len: 16; d_gene: TRBD2; v_gene: TRBV6-5; CDR3aa: CASSYVPSGGRDTQYF; CDR3nt: TGTGCCAGCAGTTACGTCCCTAGCGGGGGTAGAGATACGCAGTATTTT
j_gene: TRBJ2-7; abundance: NA; len: 13; d_gene: TRBD2; v_gene: TRBV7-9; CDR3aa: CASSLVAGHEQYF; CDR3nt: TGTGCCAGCAGCTTAGTAGCGGGGCACGAGCAGTACTTC
j_gene: TRBJ2-2; abundance: NA; len: 15; d_gene: TRBD2; v_gene: TRBV11-3; CDR3aa: CASSSREENTGELFF; CDR3nt: TGTGCCAGCAGCTCCCGGGAGGAGAACACCGGGGAGCTGTTTTTT
j_gene: TRBJ1-1; abundance: NA; len: 14; d_gene: TRBD1; v_gene: TRBV5-1; CDR3aa: CASSFGQGGTEAFF; CDR3nt: TGCGCCAGCAGCTTCGGACAGGGAGGGACTGAAGCTTTCTTT
j_gene: TRBJ1-2; abundance: once; len: 16; d_gene: NA; v_gene: TRBV4-3; CDR3aa: CASSQDRRPTNYGYTF; CDR3nt: TGCGCCAGCAGCCAAGATCGTAGACCTACTAACTATGGCTACACCTTC
j_gene: TRBJ2-7; abundance: NA; len: 16; d_gene: NA; v_gene: TRBV4-2; CDR3aa: CASSQDSTGNSYEQYF; CDR3nt: TGTGCCAGCAGCCAAGATTCAACGGGTAACTCCTACGAGCAGTACTTC
j_gene: TRBJ2-4; abundance: NA; len: 17; d_gene: TRBD1; v_gene: TRBV4-3; CDR3aa: CASSQVGTGGSGNIQYF; CDR3nt: TGCGCCAGCAGCCAAGTCGGGACAGGGGGATCGGGAAACATTCAGTACTTC
j_gene: TRBJ2-7; abundance: NA; len: 12; d_gene: NA; v_gene: TRBV30; CDR3aa: CAWSLGGGRLDF; CDR3nt: TGTGCCTGGAGTCTGGGAGGGGGAAGGCTGGACTTC
j_gene: TRBJ2-2; abundance: NA; len: 16; d_gene: NA; v_gene: TRBV19; CDR3aa: CASSIVGGPSAGELFF; CDR3nt: TGTGCCAGTAGTATTGTCGGGGGCCCTAGCGCCGGGGAGCTGTTTTTT
j_gene: TRBJ2-7; abundance: NA; len: 14; d_gene: NA; v_gene: TRBV14; CDR3aa: CASSQRDGDYEQYF; CDR3nt: TGTGCCAGCAGCCAACGGGACGGAGACTACGAGCAGTACTTC
j_gene: TRBJ2-3; abundance: NA; len: 15; d_gene: NA; v_gene: TRBV3-1/TRBV3-2; CDR3aa: CASSQGGSGTDTQYF; CDR3nt: TGTGCCAGCAGCCAAGGGGGATCCGGCACAGATACGCAGTATTTT
j_gene: TRBJ2-3; abundance: NA; len: 13; d_gene: NA; v_gene: TRBV7-3; CDR3aa: CASSSGGTDTQYF; CDR3nt: TGTGCCAGCAGCAGTGGGGGCACAGATACGCAGTATTTT
j_gene: TRBJ2-4; abundance: NA; len: 14; d_gene: TRBD1; v_gene: TRBV24-1; CDR3aa: CATSDLRAGGIQYF; CDR3nt: TGTGCCACCAGTGATTTAAGGGCAGGGGGCATTCAGTACTTC
j_gene: TRBJ2-5; abundance: NA; len: 15; d_gene: NA; v_gene: TRBV7-9; CDR3aa: CASSSAPRLGGTQYF; CDR3nt: TGTGCCAGCAGCTCAGCCCCCAGACTAGGAGGGACCCAGTACTTC
j_gene: TRBJ2-7; abundance: NA; len: 13; d_gene: NA; v_gene: TRBV19; CDR3aa: CASSQTPIYEQYF; CDR3nt: TGTGCCAGTAGCCAGACTCCTATCTACGAGCAGTACTTC
j_gene: TRBJ1-6; abundance: NA; len: 15; d_gene: NA; v_gene: TRBV14; CDR3aa: CASSHGVSYNSPLHF; CDR3nt: TGTGCCAGCAGCCACGGGGTCTCCTATAATTCACCCCTCCACTTT
j_gene: TRBJ1-2; abundance: NA; len: 16; d_gene: NA; v_gene: TRBV24-1; CDR3aa: CATSDSDIGLNYGYTF; CDR3nt: TGTGCCACCAGTGACTCCGACATCGGTCTTAACTATGGCTACACCTTC
j_gene: TRBJ1-2; abundance: NA; len: 13; d_gene: TRBD1; v_gene: TRBV4-3; CDR3aa: CASSQQGAHGYTF; CDR3nt: TGCGCCAGCAGCCAACAGGGGGCGCATGGCTACACCTTC
j_gene: TRBJ2-7; abundance: NA; len: 14; d_gene: NA; v_gene: TRBV5-1; CDR3aa: CASSSGTVTYEQYF; CDR3nt: TGCGCCAGCAGCTCGGGGACGGTAACCTACGAGCAGTACTTC
j_gene: TRBJ2-3; abundance: NA; len: 13; d_gene: TRBD2; v_gene: TRBV7-9; CDR3aa: CAWGRALTDTQYF; CDR3nt: TGTGCCTGGGGGAGGGCCCTCACAGATACGCAGTATTTT
j_gene: TRBJ2-7; abundance: NA; len: 14; d_gene: NA; v_gene: TRBV7-2; CDR3aa: CASSDQGYAYEQYF; CDR3nt: TGTGCCAGCAGCGACCAGGGGTACGCCTACGAGCAGTACTTC
j_gene: TRBJ1-1; abundance: NA; len: 17; d_gene: NA; v_gene: TRBV27; CDR3aa: CASSLSGGGRRYTEAFF; CDR3nt: TGTGCCAGCAGTTTATCGGGGGGCGGTAGACGGTACACTGAAGCTTTCTTT
j_gene: TRBJ2-7; abundance: NA; len: 12; d_gene: NA; v_gene: TRBV7-9; CDR3aa: CASSFLAGEQYF; CDR3nt: TGTGCCAGCAGCTTCCTGGCCGGGGAGCAGTACTTC
j_gene: TRBJ2-7; abundance: NA; len: 12; d_gene: NA; v_gene: TRBV9; CDR3aa: CASSVSQGEQYF; CDR3nt: TGTGCCAGCAGCGTAAGTCAGGGGGAGCAGTACTTC
j_gene: TRBJ2-7; abundance: few; len: 14; d_gene: TRBD1; v_gene: TRBV14; CDR3aa: CASSLTGLKGPQYF; CDR3nt: TGTGCCAGCAGCCTGACAGGGCTTAAGGGACCCCAGTACTTC
j_gene: TRBJ2-5; abundance: NA; len: 15; d_gene: NA; v_gene: TRBV11-2; CDR3aa: CASSFGTSRQETQYF; CDR3nt: TGTGCCAGCAGCTTTGGGACTTCCCGGCAAGAGACCCAGTACTTC
j_gene: TRBJ2-1; abundance: few; len: 15; d_gene: NA; v_gene: TRBV10-1; CDR3aa: CASSLDASSYNEQFF; CDR3nt: TGCGCCAGCAGCCTAGACGCCAGCTCCTACAATGAGCAGTTCTTC
j_gene: TRBJ2-2; abundance: NA; len: 15; d_gene: NA; v_gene: TRBV4-1; CDR3aa: CASSQEGQGGRELFF; CDR3nt: TGCGCCAGCAGCCAAGAAGGTCAGGGGGGAAGGGAGCTGTTTTTT
j_gene: TRBJ2-1; abundance: NA; len: 15; d_gene: TRBD2; v_gene: TRBV4-1; CDR3aa: CASSPSGSSYNEQFF; CDR3nt: TGCGCCAGCAGCCCTAGCGGGTCCTCCTACAATGAGCAGTTCTTC